The TCR beta chain described here comes from a study of spatial heterogeneity in lung cancer. Study-wide background: Every unique TCR and UMI combination, on average, appeared more than ten times in raw reads. The study, taken as a whole, reports: The appearance of ubiquitous expanded tumor TCRs in blood was greater at resection than follow-up.

Germline V gives CDR1 DFQATT, CDR2 SNEGSKA (reference sequence). This CDR3 spans 14 amino acids. V lost 3 bases and J 0 bases, leaving 9 bases between the germline ends. Time point meaning: blood at routine non-recurrence follow-up after resection. Whole RNA came from tumor, nontumor lung or frozen PBMC and was sequenced without being sorted. There are many counts of this clonotype. Its antigen is still unknown. A unique molecular identifier was carried by every single TCR cDNA molecule. TCRdb reprocessed the 5' RACE reads via MiXCR and lists one record per CDR3 protein. The table shows approximately 17,000 distinct CDR3 sequences, with about 18% occurring only once.

The source material was PBMCs, sampled at follow-up. The chain employs TRBV20-1 and TRBJ2-1; D remains unclear. The receptor's source is a male donor with early-stage non-small cell lung cancer. This CDR3 reads CSARDLISYNEQFF. In nucleotides, the CDR3 is TGCAGTGCTAGGGACCTAATCTCCTACAATGAGCAGTTCTTC.